What follows are 9 T cell receptor beta chains derived from one specimen sequenced in a study of technical replicates of blood from a handful of donors. The method was immunoSEQ multiplex PCR; TCRdb's version includes in-frame clones alone and lacks a portion of them. The table records 50,000 to 65,000 clones, about 91% of them present only once. Sequences were obtained from PBMCs. Source of these receptors: a human donor in good health. Some clones in this sample may be carry-over from other donors' samples.

The rearrangement joins TRBV6-5 to TRBJ1-4, with TRBD1 identical over 8 bases. Germline CDR1 and CDR2: MNHEY and SVGAGI. CDR3 length: 15 residues. V was pared by 7 bases and J by 11 bases, with 15 bases of the junction left unmatched. CDR3 coding DNA: TGTGCCAGCAAACCTATAGAGACAGGGGAGGGGAAACTGTTTTTT. Its translation: CASKPIETGEGKLFF.

The gene calls are TRBV29-1 and TRBJ1-2, with a weak D call TRBD1 (6 bases). The CDR3 extends over 15 amino acids. V was trimmed by 4 bases and J by 8 bases, leaving 23 bases between them. CDR1 SQVTM and CDR2 ANQGSEA come from the germline V gene. CDR3 sequence: CSVVLVVVQGAGYTF. The CDR3 DNA reads TGCAGCGTTGTACTGGTCGTAGTACAGGGCGCAGGCTACACCTTC.

The rearrangement joins TRBV7-9 to TRBJ2-1, with D unresolved. The CDR3 spans 14 residues. In germline, CDR1 is SEHNR, CDR2 FQNEAQ (reference sequence). V lost 4 bases and J lost 3, with 10 bases in between. This CDR3 reads CASSSGFVYNEQFF. CDR3 coding DNA: TGTGCCAGCAGCTCCGGGTTTGTCTACAATGAGCAGTTCTTC.

This chain uses TRBV5-4 with TRBJ2-1; 8 bases agree with TRBD1. Germline CDR1 and CDR2: SGHNT and YYREEE (reference sequence). The CDR3 contains 15 residues. V shed 4 bases, J shed 4 bases, and the junction held 7 bases outside the gene matches. The CDR3 is CASSLGQGGYNEQFF. The CDR3 nucleotides are TGTGCCAGCAGCCTAGGACAGGGCGGGTACAATGAGCAGTTCTTC.

This clone has a single count. V and J are TRBV7-8 and TRBJ2-3, with D perhaps TRBD2 (7 bases). CDR1 is SGHVS, CDR2 FQNEAQ, per germline. The V gene lost 5 bases and the J gene lost 5 bases, with 23 bases spanning the gap. CDR3 length equals 17 residues. The CDR3: CASSPQYKGGGRDTQYF. In DNA form, the CDR3 reads TGTGCCAGCAGCCCCCAATACAAGGGAGGGGGGAGAGATACGCAGTATTTT.

The V call is TRBV14, the J call TRBJ2-7; D possibly corresponds to TRBD2 (5 bases). The germline CDR1 and CDR2 sequences are SGHDN and FVKESK. V lost 5 bases to trimming and J lost 3 bases, with 14 bases between them. CDR3 length equals 14 residues. For the CDR3, the DNA is TGTGCCAGCAGCTACGGGATACCGAACTACGAGCAGTACTTC. This codes for CASSYGIPNYEQYF.

The chain employs TRBV6-1 and TRBJ2-7; a weak D match, TRBD2 (6 bases). V dropped 4 bases and J dropped 7 bases, with 17 bases sitting between them. CDR1 is MNHNS and CDR2 is SASEGT in the germline V gene. The CDR3 loop spans 14 amino acids. CDR3 in DNA: TGTGCCAGCAGTGGGGCGCGCGGGGCGGGGGAGCAGTACTTC. Translation: CASSGARGAGEQYF.

The chain combines TRBV2 with TRBJ2-1; 7 bases align to TRBD1. With V trimmed by 4 bases and J by 6 bases, 3 bases remained unmatched. The CDR3 sequence is 13 residues long. Germline CDR1 is SNHLY and CDR2 is FYNNEI. In nucleotides, the CDR3 is TGTGCCAGCAGTGTCAACAGGGGCAATGAGCAGTTCTTC. It yields the protein CASSVNRGNEQFF.

The table lists this clone with a few counts. CDR3 in DNA: TGCGCCAGCAGCACGACAGGGGGGTACTACGAGCAGTACTTC. It specifies CASSTTGGYYEQYF. This chain connects TRBV5-1 to TRBJ2-7, with 9 bases lining up with TRBD1. The CDR3 extends over 14 amino acids. Germline CDR1 and CDR2: SGHRS and YFSETQ. The ends lost 4 bases at V and 3 bases at J; junction bases unmatched: 5.